Sequencing of this T cell receptor (beta chain) was carried out in a study of human CD8 memory T cell subsets. Concerning this clonotype: Its antigen is currently unknown.

Findings of the study overall: The Chao1 estimates suggested that precursor exhausted T cells were less diverse than stem-like memory T cells.

Investigators built TCR beta libraries using UMI-labeled 5' RACE. After re-calling the 5' RACE reads, TCRdb lists one entry per CDR3 protein, DNA absent. This repertoire includes roughly 7,700 distinct CDR3 sequences. The receptor was derived from a human donor in good health. The sequenced material came from CD8+ T cells from PBMCs.

The chain's CDR3 is CASSSGDWGFNEQFF. The rearrangement links TRBV7-9 to TRBJ2-1; checking the TCRdb D call of TRBD1 is not possible without DNA. Germline assignment: CDR1 SEHNR and CDR2 FQNEAQ (reference sequence). The CDR3 contains 15 residues.